A selection of T cell receptor beta chains follows, all from one sample in a study of spatial heterogeneity in lung cancer. TCRdb re-called the 5' RACE reads through MiXCR, storing one row per CDR3 protein. Of 2,500 to 3,500 distinct CDR3 sequences detected, roughly 18% appear once; the ten largest clones hold around 15%. Specimen: lung tumor tissue, collected at surgery. The receptors shown here come from a male donor with early-stage non-small cell lung cancer. CDR3s include the opening cysteine and the closing phenylalanine or tryptophan. Each record gives: J gene, CDR3 length, D gene, V gene, CDR3 protein. A D gene is named only where the DNA matches it firmly.

TRBJ2-1 14 NA TRBV18 CASSPNRDTDEQFF
TRBJ2-2 16 NA TRBV12-3/TRBV12-4 CASSLISRAIGGELFF
TRBJ2-7 12 NA TRBV28 CASESSRYEQYF
TRBJ2-6 15 NA TRBV7-8 CASSYIVSGANVLTF
TRBJ2-7 14 NA TRBV6-5 CASRPGTGGHEQYF
TRBJ2-1 15 NA TRBV3-1 CASSRIGGGFGEQFF
TRBJ2-5 14 NA TRBV2 CASSAGRIQETQYF
TRBJ2-1 13 TRBD2 TRBV20-1 CSALAGWYNEQFF
TRBJ2-7 13 NA TRBV20-1 CSARDQESYEQYF
TRBJ2-5 15 TRBD2 TRBV6-5 CASSYPAGGMETQYF
TRBJ1-5 19 NA TRBV20-1 CSARVPPGHQIDSNQPQHF
TRBJ2-7 14 TRBD1 TRBV5-8 CASSPTGGSYEQYF
TRBJ2-3 14 NA TRBV18 CASSPPNPTDTQYF
TRBJ2-7 14 NA TRBV27 CASSLRSGLHEQYF
TRBJ2-2 23 TRBD2 TRBV12-3/TRBV12-4 CASSLRMTGLAGGRVFGTGELFF
TRBJ2-3 15 NA TRBV4-1 CASSQAQQSTDTQYF
TRBJ1-6 15 NA TRBV27 CASSASPGDNSPLHF